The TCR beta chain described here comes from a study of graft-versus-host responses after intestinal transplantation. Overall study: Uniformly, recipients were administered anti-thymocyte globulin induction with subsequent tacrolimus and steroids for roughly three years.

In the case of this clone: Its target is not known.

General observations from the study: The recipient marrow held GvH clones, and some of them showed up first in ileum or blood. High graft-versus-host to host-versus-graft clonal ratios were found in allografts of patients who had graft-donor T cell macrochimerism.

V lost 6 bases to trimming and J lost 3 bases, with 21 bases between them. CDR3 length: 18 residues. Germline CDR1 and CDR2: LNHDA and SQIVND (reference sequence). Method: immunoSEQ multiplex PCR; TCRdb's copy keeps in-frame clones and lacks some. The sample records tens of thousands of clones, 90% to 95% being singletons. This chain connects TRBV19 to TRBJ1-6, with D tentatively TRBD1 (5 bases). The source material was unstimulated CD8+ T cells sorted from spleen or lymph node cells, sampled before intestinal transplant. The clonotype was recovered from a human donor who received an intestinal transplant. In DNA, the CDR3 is TGTGCCAGTAGCCCCAATTCCCCGGGACCCGACTATAATTCACCCCTCCACTTT. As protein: CASSPNSPGPDYNSPLHF.